This T cell receptor (beta chain) was recorded in a study of T cells after yellow fever vaccination. Study results and limitations: Post-booster reappearance was seen for most primary-vaccination clones (96% CD4, around 90% CD8). When the response was secondary, it was weaker but reached its peak faster, day 5 versus 15.

This clonotype showed up just a few times. Antigen specificity is unknown. V lost 1 base, J lost 3 bases, and 14 bases stayed unmatched. Germline V gene data show CDR1 as LGHNA and CDR2 as YSLEER. This CDR3 contains 20 residues. TCRdb processed the 5' RACE reads anew with MiXCR; each CDR3 protein has one entry. The sample lists around 550,000 distinct CDR3 sequences; around 21% were seen once. This sequence joins TRBV4-3 and TRBJ2-1; TRBD2 matches at 11 bases. Specimen: PBMCs, collected 15 days after the yellow fever booster vaccination. The receptor comes from a man aged 25 to 40 who received the YFV17D yellow fever vaccine. The CDR3 DNA is TGCGCCAGCAGCCAAGTCGGACAGACGGGACTAGCGGACTTCTACAATGAGCAGTTCTTC. Amino acid sequence: CASSQVGQTGLADFYNEQFF.